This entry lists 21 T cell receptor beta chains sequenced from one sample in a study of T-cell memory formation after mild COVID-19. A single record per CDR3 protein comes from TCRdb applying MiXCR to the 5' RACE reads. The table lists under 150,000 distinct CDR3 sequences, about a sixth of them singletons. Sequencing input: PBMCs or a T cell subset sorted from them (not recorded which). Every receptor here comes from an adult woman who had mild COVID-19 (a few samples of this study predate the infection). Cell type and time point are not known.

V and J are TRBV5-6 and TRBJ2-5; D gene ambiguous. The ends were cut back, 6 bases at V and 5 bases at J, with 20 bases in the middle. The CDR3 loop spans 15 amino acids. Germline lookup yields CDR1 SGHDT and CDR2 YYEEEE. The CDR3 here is CASTPDLLQTETQYF. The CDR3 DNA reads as TGTGCCAGCACCCCGGACCTCCTCCAAACGGAGACCCAGTACTTC.

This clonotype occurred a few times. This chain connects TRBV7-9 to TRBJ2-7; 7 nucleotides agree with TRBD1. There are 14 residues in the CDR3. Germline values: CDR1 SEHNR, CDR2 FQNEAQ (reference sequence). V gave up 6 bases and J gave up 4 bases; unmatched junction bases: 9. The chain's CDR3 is CASSSTGALYEQYF. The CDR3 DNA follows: TGTGCCAGCAGTTCCACAGGGGCCCTTTACGAGCAGTACTTC.

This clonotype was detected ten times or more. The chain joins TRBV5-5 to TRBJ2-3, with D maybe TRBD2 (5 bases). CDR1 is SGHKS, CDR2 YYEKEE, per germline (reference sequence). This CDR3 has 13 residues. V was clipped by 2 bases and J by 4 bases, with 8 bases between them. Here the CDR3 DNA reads TGTGCCAGCAGCTTCTCTAGCCCAGATACGCAGTATTTT. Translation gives CASSFSSPDTQYF.

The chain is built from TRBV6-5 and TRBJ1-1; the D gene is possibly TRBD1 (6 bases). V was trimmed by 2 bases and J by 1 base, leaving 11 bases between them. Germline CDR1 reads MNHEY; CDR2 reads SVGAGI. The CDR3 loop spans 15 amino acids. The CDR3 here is CASSYSGGRNTEAFF. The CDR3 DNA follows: TGTGCCAGCAGTTACAGCGGGGGCAGGAACACTGAAGCTTTCTTT.

The CDR3 here is CASSYSRVHDEQFF. Here the CDR3 DNA reads TGTGCCAGCAGTTATAGCAGGGTCCACGATGAGCAGTTCTTC. The chain links TRBV6-2 or TRBV6-3 to TRBJ2-1; TRBD1 is a possible D gene (5 bases). The CDR3 has 14 amino acids. V lost 3 bases to trimming and J lost 8 bases, with 14 bases between them. CDR1 and CDR2 from the germline V gene are MNHEY and SVGEGT.

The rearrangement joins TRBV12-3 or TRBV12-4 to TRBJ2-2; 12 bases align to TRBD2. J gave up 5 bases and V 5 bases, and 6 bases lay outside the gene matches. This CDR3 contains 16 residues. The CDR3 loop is CASSASGTSGTGELFF. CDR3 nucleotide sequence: TGTGCCAGCAGTGCCTCCGGGACTAGCGGGACCGGGGAGCTGTTTTTT.

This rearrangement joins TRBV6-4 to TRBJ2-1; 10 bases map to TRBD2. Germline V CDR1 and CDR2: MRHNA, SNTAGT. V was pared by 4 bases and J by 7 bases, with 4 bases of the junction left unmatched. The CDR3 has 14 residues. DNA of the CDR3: TGTGCCAGCAGTGTAGTAGCGGGGGGAAATGAGCAGTTCTTC. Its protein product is CASSVVAGGNEQFF.

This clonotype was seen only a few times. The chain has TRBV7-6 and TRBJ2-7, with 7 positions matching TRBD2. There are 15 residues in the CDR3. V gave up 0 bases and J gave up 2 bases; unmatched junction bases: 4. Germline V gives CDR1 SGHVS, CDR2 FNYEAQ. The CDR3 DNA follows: TGTGCCAGCAGCTTAGCCTACGGGACTACCTACGAGCAGTACTTC. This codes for CASSLAYGTTYEQYF.

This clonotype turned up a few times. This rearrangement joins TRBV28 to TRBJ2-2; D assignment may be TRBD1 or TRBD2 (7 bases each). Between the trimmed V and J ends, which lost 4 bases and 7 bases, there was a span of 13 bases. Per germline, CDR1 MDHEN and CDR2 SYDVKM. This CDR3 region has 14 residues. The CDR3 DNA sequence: TGTGCCAGCAGTTACACAGGGGAGGGCGGGGAGCTGTTTTTT. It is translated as CASSYTGEGGELFF.

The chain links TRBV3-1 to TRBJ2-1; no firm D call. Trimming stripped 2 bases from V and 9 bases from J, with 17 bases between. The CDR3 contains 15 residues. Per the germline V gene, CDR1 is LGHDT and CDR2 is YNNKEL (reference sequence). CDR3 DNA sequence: TGTGCCAGCAGCCAATCTGAACTACCACGAGGTGAGCAGTTCTTC. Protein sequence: CASSQSELPRGEQFF.

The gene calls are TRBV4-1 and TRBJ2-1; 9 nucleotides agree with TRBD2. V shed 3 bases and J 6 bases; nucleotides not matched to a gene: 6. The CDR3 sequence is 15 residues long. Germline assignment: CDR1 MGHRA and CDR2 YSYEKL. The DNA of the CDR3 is TGCGCCAGCAGCCACCGCGGGGGGGCCGTCAATGAGCAGTTCTTC. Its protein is CASSHRGGAVNEQFF.

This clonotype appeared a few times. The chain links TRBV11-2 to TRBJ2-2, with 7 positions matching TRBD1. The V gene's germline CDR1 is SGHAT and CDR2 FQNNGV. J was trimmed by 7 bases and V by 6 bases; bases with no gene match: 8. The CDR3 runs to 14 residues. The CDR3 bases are TGTGCCAGCAGTTCCTTTTACAGGGGCGGGGAGCTGTTTTTT. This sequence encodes CASSSFYRGGELFF.

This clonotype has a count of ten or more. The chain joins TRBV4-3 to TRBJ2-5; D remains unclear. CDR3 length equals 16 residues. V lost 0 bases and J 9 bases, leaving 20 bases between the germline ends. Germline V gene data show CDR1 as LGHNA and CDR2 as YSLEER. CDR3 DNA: TGCGCCAGCAGCCAAGAAGGCACAGCTTTAGGAAGACCCCAGTACTTC. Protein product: CASSQEGTALGRPQYF.

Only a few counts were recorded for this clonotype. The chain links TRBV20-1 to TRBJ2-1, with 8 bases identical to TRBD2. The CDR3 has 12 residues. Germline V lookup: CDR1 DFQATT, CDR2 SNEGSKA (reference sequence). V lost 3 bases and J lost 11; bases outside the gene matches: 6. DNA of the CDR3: TGCAGTGCTAGTAGGAGCGGGAGTCAGCAGTTCTTC. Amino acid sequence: CSASRSGSQQFF.

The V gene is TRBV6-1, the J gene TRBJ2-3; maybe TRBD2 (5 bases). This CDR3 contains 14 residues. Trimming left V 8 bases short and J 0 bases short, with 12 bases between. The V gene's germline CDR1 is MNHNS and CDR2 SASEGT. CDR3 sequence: CASGSGLSTDTQYF. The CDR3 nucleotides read TGTGCCAGCGGAAGCGGCTTAAGCACAGATACGCAGTATTTT.

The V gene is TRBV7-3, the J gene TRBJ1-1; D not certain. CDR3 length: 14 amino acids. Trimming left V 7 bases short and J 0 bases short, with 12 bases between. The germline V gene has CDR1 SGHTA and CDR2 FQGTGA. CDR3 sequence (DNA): TGTGCCAGCACCCAGTACGGGGTGAACACTGAAGCTTTCTTT. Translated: CASTQYGVNTEAFF.

The CDR3: CASSFRRARGGGEQFF. CDR3 bases: TGTGCCAGCAGTTTTCGGCGCGCCCGAGGGGGCGGTGAGCAGTTCTTC. The J gene is TRBJ2-1, the V gene TRBV12-3 or TRBV12-4; 7 bases are a match to TRBD1. The CDR3 runs 16 residues. V shed 3 bases, J shed 9 bases, and the junction held 14 bases outside the gene matches.

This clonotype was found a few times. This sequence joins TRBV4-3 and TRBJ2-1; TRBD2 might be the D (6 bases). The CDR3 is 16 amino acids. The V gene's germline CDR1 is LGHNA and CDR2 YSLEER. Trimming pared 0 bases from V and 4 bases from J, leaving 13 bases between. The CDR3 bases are TGCGCCAGCAGCCAAGATCGGGCGGGGCCTTACAATGAGCAGTTCTTC. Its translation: CASSQDRAGPYNEQFF.

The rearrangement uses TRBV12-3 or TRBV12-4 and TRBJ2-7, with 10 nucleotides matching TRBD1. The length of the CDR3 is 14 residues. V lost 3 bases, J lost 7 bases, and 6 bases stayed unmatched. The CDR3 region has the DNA TGTGCCAGCAGTTTCGGACAGGGGGTTTATGAGCAGTACTTC. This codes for CASSFGQGVYEQYF.

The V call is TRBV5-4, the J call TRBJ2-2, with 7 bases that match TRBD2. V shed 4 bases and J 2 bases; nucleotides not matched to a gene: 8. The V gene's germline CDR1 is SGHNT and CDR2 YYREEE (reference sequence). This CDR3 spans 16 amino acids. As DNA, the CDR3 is TGTGCCAGCAGCCCTTTGACTAGCCTCAACACCGGGGAGCTGTTTTTT. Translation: CASSPLTSLNTGELFF.

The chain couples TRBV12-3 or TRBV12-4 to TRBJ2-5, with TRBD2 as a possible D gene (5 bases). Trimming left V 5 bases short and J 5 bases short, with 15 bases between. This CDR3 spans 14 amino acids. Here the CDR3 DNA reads TGTGCCAGCAGTCGGACTCTTAGTCAGGAGACCCAGTACTTC. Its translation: CASSRTLSQETQYF.